Described below is a single T cell receptor beta chain sequence and its context. The PCR employed 60 Vbeta primers together with 13 Jbeta primers. In the original analysis: A follow-up analysis tallied some 80 million unique TCR beta chains, roughly 11 million shared. Method: immunoSEQ multiplex PCR; TCRdb's copy keeps in-frame clones and lacks some. V, J and clone size derive from that table, while D and trimming were established from the DNA sequence. This table holds approximately 130,000 clones, 65% to 80% found once. This entry is derived from a study of cytomegalovirus exposure and HLA in healthy donors. The receptor was derived from a woman aged 40 to 50 in good health and CMV-seropositive. Specimen: PBMCs.

The DNA of the CDR3 is TGTGCCACCTCGTATTGGTCCGGGACTGAAGCTTTCTTT. Translation gives CATSYWSGTEAFF. V and J are TRBV6-5 and TRBJ1-1; D gene uncertain. The CDR3 is 13 amino acids. V was cut by 10 bases and J by 5 bases, with 17 bases left in between. CDR1 and CDR2 from the germline V gene are MNHEY and SVGAGI.